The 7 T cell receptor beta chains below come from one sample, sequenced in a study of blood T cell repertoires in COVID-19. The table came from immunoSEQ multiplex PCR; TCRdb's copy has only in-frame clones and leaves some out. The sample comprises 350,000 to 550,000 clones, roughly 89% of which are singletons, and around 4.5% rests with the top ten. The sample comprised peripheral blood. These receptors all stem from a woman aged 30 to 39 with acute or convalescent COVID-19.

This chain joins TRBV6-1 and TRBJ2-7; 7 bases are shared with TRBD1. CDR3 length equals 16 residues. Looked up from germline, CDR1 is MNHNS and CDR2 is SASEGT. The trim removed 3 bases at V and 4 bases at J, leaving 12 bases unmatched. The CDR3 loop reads CASSDLPGQRVYEQYF. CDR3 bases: TGTGCCAGCAGTGATCTACCGGGACAGAGAGTTTACGAGCAGTACTTC.

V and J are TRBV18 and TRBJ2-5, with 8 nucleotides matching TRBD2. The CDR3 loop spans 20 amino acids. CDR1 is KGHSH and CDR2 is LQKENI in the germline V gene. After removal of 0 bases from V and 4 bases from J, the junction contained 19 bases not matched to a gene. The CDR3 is CASSPPGNPSGGFGGETQYF. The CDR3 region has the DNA TGTGCCAGCTCACCACCGGGTAATCCAAGCGGGGGTTTTGGAGGAGAGACCCAGTACTTC. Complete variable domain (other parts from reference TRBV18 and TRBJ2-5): NAGVMQNPRHLVRRRGQEARLRCSPMKGHSHVYWYRQLPEEGLKFMVYLQKENIIDESGMPKERFSAEFPKEGPSILRIQQVVRGDSAAYFCASSPPGNPSGGFGGETQYFGPGTRLLVL.

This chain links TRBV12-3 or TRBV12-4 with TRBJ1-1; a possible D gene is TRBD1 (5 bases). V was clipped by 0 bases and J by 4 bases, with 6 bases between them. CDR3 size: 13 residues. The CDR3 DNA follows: TGTGCCAGCAGTTTAGCAGGGGTCACTGAAGCTTTCTTT. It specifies CASSLAGVTEAFF.

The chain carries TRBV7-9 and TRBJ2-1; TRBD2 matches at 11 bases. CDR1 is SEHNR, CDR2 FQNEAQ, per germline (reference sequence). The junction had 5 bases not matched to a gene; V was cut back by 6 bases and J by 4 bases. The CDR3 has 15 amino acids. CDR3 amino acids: CASRPLAGGYNEQFF. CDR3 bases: TGTGCCAGCAGACCGCTAGCGGGGGGATACAATGAGCAGTTCTTC.

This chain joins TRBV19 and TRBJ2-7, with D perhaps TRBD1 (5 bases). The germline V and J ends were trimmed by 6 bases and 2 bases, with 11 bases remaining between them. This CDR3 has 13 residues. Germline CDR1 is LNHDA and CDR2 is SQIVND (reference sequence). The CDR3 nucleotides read TGTGCCAGTAGCCTGACAGAAACCTACGAGCAGTACTTC. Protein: CASSLTETYEQYF.

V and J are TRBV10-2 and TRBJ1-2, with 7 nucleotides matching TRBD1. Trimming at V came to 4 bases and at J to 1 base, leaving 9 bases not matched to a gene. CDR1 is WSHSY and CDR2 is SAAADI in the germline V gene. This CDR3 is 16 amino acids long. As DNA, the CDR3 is TGCGCCAGCAGTGGACAGGGAGGTCTCGTTAACTATGGCTACACCTTC. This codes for CASSGQGGLVNYGYTF.

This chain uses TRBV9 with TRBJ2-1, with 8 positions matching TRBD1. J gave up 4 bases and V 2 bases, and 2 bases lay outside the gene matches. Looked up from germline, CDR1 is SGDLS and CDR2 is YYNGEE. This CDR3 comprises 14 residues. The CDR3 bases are TGTGCCAGCAGCGTGAGACAGGGGTACAATGAGCAGTTCTTC. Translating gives CASSVRQGYNEQFF.